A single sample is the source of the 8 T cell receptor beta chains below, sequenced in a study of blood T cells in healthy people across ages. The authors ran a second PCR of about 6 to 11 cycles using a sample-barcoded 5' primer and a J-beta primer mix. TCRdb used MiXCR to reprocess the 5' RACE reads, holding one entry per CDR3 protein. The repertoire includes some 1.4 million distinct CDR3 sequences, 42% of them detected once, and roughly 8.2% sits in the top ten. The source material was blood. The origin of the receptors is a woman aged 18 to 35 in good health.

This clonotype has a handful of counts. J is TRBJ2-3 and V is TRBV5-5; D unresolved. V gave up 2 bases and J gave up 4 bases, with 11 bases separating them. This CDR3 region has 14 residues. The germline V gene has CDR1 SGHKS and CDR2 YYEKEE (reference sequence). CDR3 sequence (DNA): TGTGCCAGCAGCTTAGCACGTCAGGCAGATACGCAGTATTTT. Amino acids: CASSLARQADTQYF.

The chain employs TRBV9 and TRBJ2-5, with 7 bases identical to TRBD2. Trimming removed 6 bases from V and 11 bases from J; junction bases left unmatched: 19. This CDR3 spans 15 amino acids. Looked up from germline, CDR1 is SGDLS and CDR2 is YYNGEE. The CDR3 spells CASTARLATGNEQYF. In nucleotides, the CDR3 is TGTGCCAGCACCGCGAGACTAGCAACGGGCAATGAGCAGTACTTC.

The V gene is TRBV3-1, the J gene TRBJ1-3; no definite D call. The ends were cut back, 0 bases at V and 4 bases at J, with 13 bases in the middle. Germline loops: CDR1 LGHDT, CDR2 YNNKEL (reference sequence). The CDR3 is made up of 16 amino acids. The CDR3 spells CASSQDRSGSGNTIYF. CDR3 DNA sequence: TGTGCCAGCAGCCAAGATCGAAGCGGTAGCGGAAACACCATATATTTT.

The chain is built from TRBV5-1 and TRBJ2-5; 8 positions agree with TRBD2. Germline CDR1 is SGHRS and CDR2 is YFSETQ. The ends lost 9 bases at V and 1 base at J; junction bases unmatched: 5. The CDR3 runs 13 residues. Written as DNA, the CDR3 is TGCGCCACCTCAAGCGGGGGCCAAGAGACCCAGTACTTC. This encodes CATSSGGQETQYF.

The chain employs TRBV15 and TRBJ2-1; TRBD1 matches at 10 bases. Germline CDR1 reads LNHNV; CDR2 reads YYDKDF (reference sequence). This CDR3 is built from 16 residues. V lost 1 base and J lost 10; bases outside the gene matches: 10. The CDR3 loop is CATSRAATGGSYEQFF. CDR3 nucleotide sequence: TGTGCCACCAGCAGAGCGGCGACAGGGGGCTCCTACGAGCAGTTCTTC.

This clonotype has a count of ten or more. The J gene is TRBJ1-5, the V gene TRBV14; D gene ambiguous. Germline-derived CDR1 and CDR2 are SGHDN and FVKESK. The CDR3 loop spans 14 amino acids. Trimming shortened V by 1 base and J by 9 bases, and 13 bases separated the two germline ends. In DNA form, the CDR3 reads TGTGCCAGCAGCCAAGTTTGGAGGGTCCGGCCCCAGCATTTT. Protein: CASSQVWRVRPQHF.

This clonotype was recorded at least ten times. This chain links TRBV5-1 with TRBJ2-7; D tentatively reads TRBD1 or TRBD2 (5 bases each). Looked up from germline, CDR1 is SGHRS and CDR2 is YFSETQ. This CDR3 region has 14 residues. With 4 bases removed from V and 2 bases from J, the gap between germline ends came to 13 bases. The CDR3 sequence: CASSRDPGPYEQYF. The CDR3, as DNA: TGCGCCAGCAGCCGAGACCCGGGACCCTACGAGCAGTACTTC.

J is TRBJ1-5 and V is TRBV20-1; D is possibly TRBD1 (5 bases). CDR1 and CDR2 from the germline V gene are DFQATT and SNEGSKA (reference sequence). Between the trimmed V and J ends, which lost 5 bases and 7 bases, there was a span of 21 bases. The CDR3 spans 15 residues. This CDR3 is CSASRGVAVGQPQHF. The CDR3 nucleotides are TGCAGTGCTTCCCGGGGGGTAGCGGTCGGACAGCCCCAGCATTTT.